This entry features one TCR beta chain sequence. Assay used: immunoSEQ multiplex PCR; TCRdb lists only in-frame clones, some missing. Altogether about 50,000 clones are present, 85% to 95% being singletons, with the ten largest covering approximately 0.27%. V was clipped by 4 bases and J by 9 bases; unmatched bases: 21. Germline-derived CDR1 and CDR2 are SGDLS and YYNGEE. This CDR3 contains 19 residues. This sample stems from a study of T cell changes during pregnancy in multiple sclerosis. The clonotype originates from a female donor with multiple sclerosis, enrolled in a pregnancy study. The chain uses TRBV9 and TRBJ2-3; TRBD2 aligns across 12 bases. Here the sequenced sample was CD4+ T cells from peripheral blood mononuclear cells, taken in the second trimester of pregnancy. CDR3 DNA: TGTGCCAGCAGCCCCCCCGGAAGGCTAGCGGGGGGGGGCCGGGTGACGCAGTATTTT. Residues: CASSPPGRLAGGGRVTQYF.